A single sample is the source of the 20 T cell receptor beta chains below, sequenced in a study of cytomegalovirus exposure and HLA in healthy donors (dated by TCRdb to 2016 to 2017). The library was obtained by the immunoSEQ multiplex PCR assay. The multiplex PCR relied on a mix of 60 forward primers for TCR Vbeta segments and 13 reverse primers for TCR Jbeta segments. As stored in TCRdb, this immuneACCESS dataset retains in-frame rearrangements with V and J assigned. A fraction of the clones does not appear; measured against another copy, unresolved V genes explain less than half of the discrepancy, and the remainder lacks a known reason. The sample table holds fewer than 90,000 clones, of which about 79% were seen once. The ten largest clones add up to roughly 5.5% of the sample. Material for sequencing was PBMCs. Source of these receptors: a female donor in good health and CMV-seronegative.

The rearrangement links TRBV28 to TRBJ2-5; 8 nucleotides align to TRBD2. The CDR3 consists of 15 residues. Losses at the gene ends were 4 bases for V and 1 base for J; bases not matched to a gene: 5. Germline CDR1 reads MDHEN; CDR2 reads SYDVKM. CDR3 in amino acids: CASSWGGRPQETQYF. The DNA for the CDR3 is TGTGCCAGCAGTTGGGGCGGGAGGCCCCAAGAGACCCAGTACTTC.

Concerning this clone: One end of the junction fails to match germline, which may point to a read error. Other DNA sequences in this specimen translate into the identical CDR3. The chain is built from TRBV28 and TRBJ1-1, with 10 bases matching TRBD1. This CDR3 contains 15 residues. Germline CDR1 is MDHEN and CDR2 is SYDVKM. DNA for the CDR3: TGTGCCAGCAGTTCGCTGGACAGGGGGGACACTGAAGCCTTCTTT. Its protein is CASSSLDRGDTEAFF. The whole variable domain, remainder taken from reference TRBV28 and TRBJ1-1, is DVKVTQSSRYLVKRTGEKVFLECVQDMDHENMFWYRQDPGLGLRLIYFSYDVKMKEKGDIPEGYSVSREKKERFSLILESASTNQTSMYLCASSSLDRGDTEAFFGQGTRLTVV.

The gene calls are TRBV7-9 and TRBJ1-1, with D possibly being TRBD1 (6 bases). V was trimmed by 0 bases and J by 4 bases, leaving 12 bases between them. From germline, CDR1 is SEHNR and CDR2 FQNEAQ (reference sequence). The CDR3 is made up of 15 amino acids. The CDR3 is CASSLATGFFTEAFF. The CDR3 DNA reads TGTGCCAGCAGCTTAGCGACAGGTTTTTTCACTGAAGCTTTCTTT.

The CDR3 DNA follows: TGTGCCAGCAGCCCCACCGGGACAGGGGTCGAGCAGTACTTC. Its protein is CASSPTGTGVEQYF. This chain connects TRBV28 to TRBJ2-7; 10 positions match TRBD1. The CDR3 runs to 14 residues. The germline gives CDR1 MDHEN, CDR2 SYDVKM. V shed 6 bases and J 6 bases; nucleotides not matched to a gene: 8.

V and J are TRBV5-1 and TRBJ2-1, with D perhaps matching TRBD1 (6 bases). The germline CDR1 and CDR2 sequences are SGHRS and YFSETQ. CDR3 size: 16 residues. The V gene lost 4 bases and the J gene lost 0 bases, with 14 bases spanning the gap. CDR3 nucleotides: TGCGCCAGCAGCACGACAGGTTTGAGCTCCTACAATGAGCAGTTCTTC. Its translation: CASSTTGLSSYNEQFF.

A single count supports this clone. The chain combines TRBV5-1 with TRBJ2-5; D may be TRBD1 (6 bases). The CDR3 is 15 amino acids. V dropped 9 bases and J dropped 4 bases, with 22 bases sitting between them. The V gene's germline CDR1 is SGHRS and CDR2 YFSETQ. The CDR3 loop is CATQGRGVVGETQYF. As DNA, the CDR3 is TGCGCCACCCAGGGGAGAGGCGTCGTGGGAGAGACCCAGTACTTC.

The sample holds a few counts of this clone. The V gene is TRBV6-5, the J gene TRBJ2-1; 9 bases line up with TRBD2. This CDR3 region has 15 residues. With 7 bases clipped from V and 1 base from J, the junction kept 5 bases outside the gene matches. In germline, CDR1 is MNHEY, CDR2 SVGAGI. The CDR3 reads CASKRREGSYNEQFF. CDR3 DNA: TGTGCCAGCAAGCGGCGGGAGGGATCCTACAATGAGCAGTTCTTC.

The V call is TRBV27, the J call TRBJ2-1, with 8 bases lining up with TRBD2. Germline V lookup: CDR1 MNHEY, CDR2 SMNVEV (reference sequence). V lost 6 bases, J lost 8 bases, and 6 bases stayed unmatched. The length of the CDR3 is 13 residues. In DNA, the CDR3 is TGTGCCAGCAGCCCCGGGGGGGCGGATGAGCAGTTCTTC. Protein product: CASSPGGADEQFF.

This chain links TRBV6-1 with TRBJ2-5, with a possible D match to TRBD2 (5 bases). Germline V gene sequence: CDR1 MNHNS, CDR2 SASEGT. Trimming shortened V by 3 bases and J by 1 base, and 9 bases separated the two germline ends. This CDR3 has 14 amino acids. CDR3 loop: CASSDEGFQETQYF. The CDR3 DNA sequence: TGTGCCAGCAGTGACGAGGGATTCCAAGAGACCCAGTACTTC.

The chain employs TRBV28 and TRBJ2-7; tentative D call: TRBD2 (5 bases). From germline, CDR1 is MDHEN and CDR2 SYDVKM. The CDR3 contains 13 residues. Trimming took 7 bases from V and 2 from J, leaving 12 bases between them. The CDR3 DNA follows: TGTGCCAGCACGGGGAGCCTGACCTACGAGCAGTACTTC. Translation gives CASTGSLTYEQYF. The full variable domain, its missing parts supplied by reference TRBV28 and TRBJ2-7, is DVKVTQSSRYLVKRTGEKVFLECVQDMDHENMFWYRQDPGLGLRLIYFSYDVKMKEKGDIPEGYSVSREKKERFSLILESASTNQTSMYLCASTGSLTYEQYFGPGTRLTVT.

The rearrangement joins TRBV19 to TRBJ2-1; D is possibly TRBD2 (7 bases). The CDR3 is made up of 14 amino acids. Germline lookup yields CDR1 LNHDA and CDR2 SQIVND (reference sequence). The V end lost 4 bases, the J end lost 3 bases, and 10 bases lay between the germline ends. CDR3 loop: CASSTRGGYNEQFF. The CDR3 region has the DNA TGTGCCAGTAGTACGAGGGGGGGCTACAATGAGCAGTTCTTC.

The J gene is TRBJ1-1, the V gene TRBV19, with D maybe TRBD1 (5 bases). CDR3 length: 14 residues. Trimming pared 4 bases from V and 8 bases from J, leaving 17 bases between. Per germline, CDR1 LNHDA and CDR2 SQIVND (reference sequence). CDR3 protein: CASSTSLMTDEAFF. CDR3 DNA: TGTGCCAGTAGTACGAGCCTTATGACAGACGAAGCTTTCTTT.

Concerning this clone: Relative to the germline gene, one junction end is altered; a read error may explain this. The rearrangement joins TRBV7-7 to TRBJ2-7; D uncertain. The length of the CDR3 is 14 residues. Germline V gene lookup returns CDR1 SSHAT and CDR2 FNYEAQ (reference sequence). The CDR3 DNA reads TGTGCTAGCAGCCTCTCCGGTCGCCCCTACGAGCAGTACTTC. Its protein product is CASSLSGRPYEQYF.

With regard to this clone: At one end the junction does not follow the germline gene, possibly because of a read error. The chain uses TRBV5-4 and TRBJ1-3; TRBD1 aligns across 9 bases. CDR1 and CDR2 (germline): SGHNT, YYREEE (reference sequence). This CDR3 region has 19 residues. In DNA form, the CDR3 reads TGTGCCAGCATCTTGTTCCGGGACAGGGCATCCCAATCTGGAAACACCATATATTTT. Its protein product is CASILFRDRASQSGNTIYF.

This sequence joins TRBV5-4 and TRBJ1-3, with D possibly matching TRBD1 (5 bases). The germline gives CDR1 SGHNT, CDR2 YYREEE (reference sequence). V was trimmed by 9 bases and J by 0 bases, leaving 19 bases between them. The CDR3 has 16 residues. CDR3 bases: TGTGCCATGACTTTGGGGGGGGGTTTCTCTGGAAACACCATATATTTT. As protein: CAMTLGGGFSGNTIYF.

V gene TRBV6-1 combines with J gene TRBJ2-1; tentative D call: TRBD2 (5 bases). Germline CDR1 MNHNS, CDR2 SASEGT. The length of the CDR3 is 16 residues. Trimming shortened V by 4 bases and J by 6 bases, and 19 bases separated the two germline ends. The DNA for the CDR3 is TGTGCCAGCAGTGCCCCTCAGCGGACTCTGAGCAATGAGCAGTTCTTC. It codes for CASSAPQRTLSNEQFF.

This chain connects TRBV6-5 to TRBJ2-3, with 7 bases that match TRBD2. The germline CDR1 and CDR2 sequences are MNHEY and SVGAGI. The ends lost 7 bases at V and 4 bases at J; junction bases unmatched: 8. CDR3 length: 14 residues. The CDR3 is CASTPGAGADTQYF. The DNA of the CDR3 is TGTGCCAGCACCCCTGGTGCGGGAGCAGATACGCAGTATTTT.

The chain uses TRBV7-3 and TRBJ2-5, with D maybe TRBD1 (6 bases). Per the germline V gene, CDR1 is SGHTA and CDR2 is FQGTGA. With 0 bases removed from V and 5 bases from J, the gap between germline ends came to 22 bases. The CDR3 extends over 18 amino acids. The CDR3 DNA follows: TGTGCCAGCAGCTTAACGGGAAGATTCAAGGGCCAGGGGGAGACCCAGTACTTC. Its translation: CASSLTGRFKGQGETQYF.

CDR3 residues: CASSFMGSPRSNQPQHF. CDR3 coding DNA: TGTGCCAGCAGTTTTATGGGCAGCCCCCGTAGCAATCAGCCCCAGCATTTT. The gene calls are TRBV28 and TRBJ1-5; no clear D gene. CDR3 length equals 17 residues. V lost 3 bases and J 0 bases, leaving 15 bases between the germline ends. Germline CDR1 is MDHEN and CDR2 is SYDVKM.

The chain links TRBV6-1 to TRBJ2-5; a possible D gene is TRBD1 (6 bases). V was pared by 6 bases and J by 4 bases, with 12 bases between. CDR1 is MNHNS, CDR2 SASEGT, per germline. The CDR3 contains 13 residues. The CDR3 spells CASRLQGGETQYF. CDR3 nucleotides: TGTGCCAGCAGGCTACAGGGCGGAGAGACCCAGTACTTC.